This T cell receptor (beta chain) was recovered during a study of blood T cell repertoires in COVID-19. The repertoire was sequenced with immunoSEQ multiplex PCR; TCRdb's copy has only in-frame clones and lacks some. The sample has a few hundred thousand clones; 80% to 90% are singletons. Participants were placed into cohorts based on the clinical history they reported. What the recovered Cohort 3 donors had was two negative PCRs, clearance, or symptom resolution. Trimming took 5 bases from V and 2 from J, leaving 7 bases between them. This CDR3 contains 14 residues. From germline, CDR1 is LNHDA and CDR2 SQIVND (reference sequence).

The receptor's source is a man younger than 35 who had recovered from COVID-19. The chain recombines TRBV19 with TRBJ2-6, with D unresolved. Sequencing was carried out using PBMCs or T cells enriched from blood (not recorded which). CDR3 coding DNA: TGTGCCAGTAGTCCCGGTCCTGGGGCCAACGTCCTGACTTTC. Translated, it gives CASSPGPGANVLTF.